The source of this T cell receptor beta chain is a study of T cells after yellow fever vaccination. TCRdb itself ran the 5' RACE reads through MiXCR, one entry per CDR3 protein. The table has about 500,000 distinct CDR3 sequences, roughly a sixth seen once; the top ten hold approximately 15%. CDR1 and CDR2 (germline): SGHNT, YYREEE (reference sequence). The CDR3 totals 15 residues. With V trimmed by 0 bases and J by 5 bases, 4 bases remained unmatched. This rearrangement joins TRBV5-4 to TRBJ1-4, with 7 bases matching TRBD1. The material sequenced was PBMCs, taken around 5 days after the first yellow fever vaccination. This clonotype was sampled from a man between 18 and 35 years old who received the YFV17D yellow fever vaccine. CDR3: CASSLGAGGNEKLFF. The DNA for the CDR3 is TGTGCCAGCAGCTTGGGGGCAGGGGGGAATGAAAAACTGTTTTTT.